The 3 T cell receptor beta chains below all came from one sample that was sequenced in a study of cytomegalovirus exposure and HLA in healthy donors. Primers included in the PCR were 60 Vbeta and 13 Jbeta primers. Sequenced by immunoSEQ multiplex PCR; TCRdb stores in-frame clones only, minus some. The profile shows 200,000 or so clones, 80% to 85% of them singletons. Sequencing was done on a sample of PBMCs. Receptor source: a boy aged 5-17 years in good health and CMV-seronegative.

This clone was detected once. This rearrangement joins TRBV9 to TRBJ2-1, with 9 bases matching TRBD2. J was trimmed by 5 bases and V by 4 bases; bases with no gene match: 16. CDR3 size: 18 residues. Germline V gene data show CDR1 as SGDLS and CDR2 as YYNGEE. CDR3 protein: CASSPLWGGGANDNEQFF. The CDR3 nucleotides read TGTGCCAGCAGCCCCCTCTGGGGCGGGGGGGCAAACGACAATGAGCAGTTCTTC.

The chain combines TRBV6-5 with TRBJ1-1; D ambiguous. Germline values: CDR1 MNHEY, CDR2 SVGAGI. The CDR3 contains 15 residues. V was shortened by 0 bases and J by 5 bases, with 13 bases between the two germline ends. CDR3 sequence: CASSYSGRVGTEAFF. CDR3 DNA: TGTGCCAGCAGTTACTCGGGGAGGGTGGGGACTGAAGCTTTCTTT.

The CDR3 DNA reads TGTGCCAGCAGCGCTAGCGGGAGAGCCTACCAAGAGACCCAGTACTTC. Protein product: CASSASGRAYQETQYF. V is TRBV9 and J is TRBJ2-5, with 10 positions matching TRBD2. Trimming took 3 bases from V and 0 from J; bases not matched to a gene: 5. This CDR3 region has 16 residues. CDR1 and CDR2 from the germline V gene are SGDLS and YYNGEE.